The rows below give T cell receptor beta chains drawn from one sample of a study of blood T cell repertoires in COVID-19. Method: immunoSEQ multiplex PCR; TCRdb's copy keeps in-frame clones and lacks some. The repertoire holds about 120,000 clones, with roughly 79% as singletons. Sequences were obtained from peripheral blood. The receptor set was obtained from a man aged 70 or older with active or convalescent COVID-19. The CDR3 runs from the conserved cysteine through the conserved F or W. The order of the fields is V gene, D gene, clone size, J gene, CDR3 DNA, CDR3 protein. D genes are given only for firm matches. The size entry is marked missing in some rows and otherwise reads once, few, many or a size class.

>TRBV29-1|TRBD1|.|TRBJ2-3
TGCAGCGTCTCCCGTGGGACAGGGACCACAGATACGCAGTATTTT
CSVSRGTGTTDTQYF
>TRBV3-1/TRBV3-2|.|once|TRBJ1-1
TGTGCCAGCAGCCAAGAAGCGGCAGGAAACCGGGGGACTGAAGCTTTCTTT
CASSQEAAGNRGTEAFF
>TRBV7-9|TRBD2|once|TRBJ2-2
TGTGCCAGCAGCTTCGGGGGACTAGCGGGGGCCTCGAACACCGGGGAGCTGTTTTTT
CASSFGGLAGASNTGELFF
>TRBV5-4|TRBD1|.|TRBJ2-5
TGTGCCAGCAGGCCAGGACAGGGGAAAGAGACCCAGTACTTC
CASRPGQGKETQYF
>TRBV11-1|.|.|TRBJ1-1
TGTGCCAGCAGCTGGGGCCAGAACACTGAAGCTTTCTTT
CASSWGQNTEAFF
>TRBV7-2|.|.|TRBJ1-5
TGTGCCAGCAGCTTAGTCGCGTCGGTGCAATCCCAGCATTTT
CASSLVASVQSQHF
>TRBV7-9|TRBD2|.|TRBJ2-7
TGTGCCAGCAGCACCGGAGCCCGCGGGGGCTACGAGCAGTACTTC
CASSTGARGGYEQYF
>TRBV4-3|TRBD2|once|TRBJ2-1
TGCGCCAGCAGCCAAGACCTAGCGGGGGGGCGCGTCAATGAGCAGTTCTTC
CASSQDLAGGRVNEQFF
>TRBV4-1|TRBD1|.|TRBJ1-5
TGCGCCAGCAGCCAAGATCCGGACAGGACATTGGGTCAGCCCCAGCATTTT
CASSQDPDRTLGQPQHF
>TRBV6-5|.|.|TRBJ2-3
TGTGCCAGCAGTCGCTCTCGGGGCACAGATACGCAGTATTTT
CASSRSRGTDTQYF
>TRBV6-2/TRBV6-3|TRBD2|.|TRBJ2-7
TGTGCCAGCAGTGAGCGGGGATTATACGAGCAGTACTTC
CASSERGLYEQYF
>TRBV4-1|TRBD2|.|TRBJ2-2
TGCGCCACCAGCCAACTCGGGACTATCACCGGGGAGCTGTTTTTT
CATSQLGTITGELFF
>TRBV5-6|.|.|TRBJ1-2
TGTGCCAGCAGCTTAGGGGACATCTTTGCCTATGGCTACACCTTC
CASSLGDIFAYGYTF
>TRBV11-3|TRBD1|.|TRBJ1-1
TGTGCCAGCAGCCCACAGACAGGGAGGAACACTGAAGCTTTCTTT
CASSPQTGRNTEAFF